This is a list of T cell receptor beta chains from one sample in a study of beta chain features in type 1 diabetes. Only in-frame clones appear in the TCRdb table, and some are missing; sequencing was by immunoSEQ multiplex PCR. This sample carries 630,000 or so clones, around an eighth of them seen once, and the ten largest clones take approximately 0.043%. Sample: naive CD4+ T cells from blood. The receptors originated from a man younger than 30 with type 1 diabetes. Each CDR3 is given with its conserved first and last residue. Fields, in order: D gene, J gene, clone size, V gene, CDR3 DNA, CDR3 protein. D genes are given only for firm matches. Expanded clones are given a class, and other clones once, few, many or no size at all.

D gene: TRBD2
J gene: TRBJ2-3
clone size: .
V gene: TRBV13
CDR3 DNA: TGTGCCAGCAGCTTAGAGGGACTAGCGCTTACAGATACGCAGTATTTT
CDR3 protein: CASSLEGLALTDTQYF

D gene: TRBD2
J gene: TRBJ2-7
clone size: .
V gene: TRBV27
CDR3 DNA: TGTGCCAGCAGTTTAAGTGGTAGCGGGTGGACCTACGAGCAGTACTTC
CDR3 protein: CASSLSGSGWTYEQYF

D gene: TRBD1
J gene: TRBJ1-2
clone size: .
V gene: TRBV13
CDR3 DNA: TGTGCCAGCAGCTTACCGGACAGGTACCATGGCTACACCTTC
CDR3 protein: CASSLPDRYHGYTF

D gene: TRBD2
J gene: TRBJ2-1
clone size: few
V gene: TRBV30
CDR3 DNA: TGTGCCTGGAGTGTGACTAGCAGACATTACAATGAGCAGTTCTTC
CDR3 protein: CAWSVTSRHYNEQFF

D gene: .
J gene: TRBJ1-1
clone size: few
V gene: TRBV5-6
CDR3 DNA: TGTGCCAGCAGCTTGATGGAGGGCAGGGTAGCTGAAGCTTTCTTT
CDR3 protein: CASSLMEGRVAEAFF

D gene: TRBD1
J gene: TRBJ2-1
clone size: few
V gene: TRBV11-3
CDR3 DNA: TGTGCCAGCAGCCCTACCGGGACAGGGGGCATTGAGCAGTTCTTC
CDR3 protein: CASSPTGTGGIEQFF

D gene: .
J gene: TRBJ1-2
clone size: few
V gene: TRBV28
CDR3 DNA: TGTGCCAGCACCTCGGGAGTGCCCTATGGCTACACCTTC
CDR3 protein: CASTSGVPYGYTF

D gene: .
J gene: TRBJ2-6
clone size: .
V gene: TRBV5-6
CDR3 DNA: TGTGCCAGCAGCTTGGGTCTATACGTATCTGGGGCCAACGTCCTGACTTTC
CDR3 protein: CASSLGLYVSGANVLTF

D gene: .
J gene: TRBJ2-1
clone size: few
V gene: TRBV5-1
CDR3 DNA: TGCGCCAGCAGCTTGGCTCAATCGAACAATGAGCAGTTCTTC
CDR3 protein: CASSLAQSNNEQFF

D gene: .
J gene: TRBJ2-2
clone size: few
V gene: TRBV30
CDR3 DNA: TGTGCCTGGAGTTCCCGATGGGAGCTGTTTTTT
CDR3 protein: CAWSSRWELFF

D gene: TRBD1
J gene: TRBJ2-4
clone size: few
V gene: TRBV4-3
CDR3 DNA: TGCGCCAGCAGCCAAGATCGACGGAGCGGACAGGACGTAGGAAACATTCAGTACTTC
CDR3 protein: CASSQDRRSGQDVGNIQYF

D gene: TRBD2
J gene: TRBJ2-7
clone size: few
V gene: TRBV7-9
CDR3 DNA: TGTGCCAGCAGCCCCCCGCTAGCGGTAGGCTACGAGCAGTACTTC
CDR3 protein: CASSPPLAVGYEQYF

D gene: .
J gene: TRBJ2-5
clone size: few
V gene: TRBV5-5
CDR3 DNA: TGTGCCAGCAGCTTGATCCCAGAACAAGAGACCCAGTACTTC
CDR3 protein: CASSLIPEQETQYF

D gene: TRBD1
J gene: TRBJ2-3
clone size: .
V gene: TRBV19
CDR3 DNA: TGTGCCAGTAGTATCCGGACAGGGTTTTCAGATACGCAGTATTTT
CDR3 protein: CASSIRTGFSDTQYF

D gene: .
J gene: TRBJ1-3
clone size: few
V gene: TRBV30
CDR3 DNA: TGTGCCCGGGGACTCCCTGGAAACACCATATATTTT
CDR3 protein: CARGLPGNTIYF

D gene: .
J gene: TRBJ1-2
clone size: few
V gene: TRBV4-2
CDR3 DNA: TGTGCCAGCAGCCAAGCCCGTGGACAGAACTATGGCTACACCTTC
CDR3 protein: CASSQARGQNYGYTF

D gene: TRBD1
J gene: TRBJ2-3
clone size: few
V gene: TRBV11-2
CDR3 DNA: TGTGCCAGCAGCCCTCGGGACAGGACCGAACCAGATACGCAGTATTTT
CDR3 protein: CASSPRDRTEPDTQYF

D gene: TRBD1
J gene: TRBJ1-2
clone size: few
V gene: TRBV29-1
CDR3 DNA: TGCAGCGTGGCGACAGGGGGCAATATCGATGGCTACACCTTC
CDR3 protein: CSVATGGNIDGYTF

D gene: .
J gene: TRBJ2-3
clone size: few
V gene: TRBV7-2
CDR3 DNA: TGTGCCAGCAGCTCGGGAGCAGATACGCAGTATTTT
CDR3 protein: CASSSGADTQYF

D gene: .
J gene: TRBJ2-7
clone size: .
V gene: TRBV2
CDR3 DNA: TGTGCCAGCACCACCTCCGGTGGCTACGAGCAGTACTTC
CDR3 protein: CASTTSGGYEQYF

D gene: TRBD1
J gene: TRBJ1-5
clone size: .
V gene: TRBV2
CDR3 DNA: TGTGCCAGCAGTGGACAAGGGGGCTTAGGGGGTCAGCCCCAGCATTTT
CDR3 protein: CASSGQGGLGGQPQHF

D gene: .
J gene: TRBJ2-3
clone size: .
V gene: TRBV4-3
CDR3 DNA: TGCGCCAGCAGCCGACGCACCGGGTTGGATACGCAGTATTTT
CDR3 protein: CASSRRTGLDTQYF

D gene: TRBD2
J gene: TRBJ2-5
clone size: few
V gene: TRBV7-2
CDR3 DNA: TGTGCCAGCAGCCCGAGGACTAGCGGGGGATCGGAGACCCAGTACTTC
CDR3 protein: CASSPRTSGGSETQYF

D gene: .
J gene: TRBJ2-1
clone size: .
V gene: TRBV14
CDR3 DNA: TGTGCCAGCAGCCGACTAGGTTCTGAGCAGTTCTTC
CDR3 protein: CASSRLGSEQFF

D gene: .
J gene: TRBJ2-1
clone size: few
V gene: TRBV11-2
CDR3 DNA: TGTGCCAGCAGCCTTACGCGGGACTCCGTCAATGAGCAGTTCTTC
CDR3 protein: CASSLTRDSVNEQFF

D gene: TRBD1
J gene: TRBJ1-1
clone size: .
V gene: TRBV6-5
CDR3 DNA: TGTGCCAGCATCGCATCCGGGACAGGCACCGCTTTCTTT
CDR3 protein: CASIASGTGTAFF

D gene: .
J gene: TRBJ2-3
clone size: .
V gene: TRBV7-9
CDR3 DNA: TGTGCCAGCAGCTTGGCCCAAGATACGCAGTATTTT
CDR3 protein: CASSLAQDTQYF

D gene: .
J gene: TRBJ2-7
clone size: few
V gene: TRBV6-6
CDR3 DNA: TGTGCCAGCAGAACCAGGGTTTATAACTCCTACGAGCAGTACTTC
CDR3 protein: CASRTRVYNSYEQYF

D gene: TRBD1
J gene: TRBJ2-1
clone size: .
V gene: TRBV7-2
CDR3 DNA: TGTGCCAGCAGCTTAGTAGGGACAGGCAATGAGCAGTTCTTC
CDR3 protein: CASSLVGTGNEQFF

D gene: .
J gene: TRBJ2-2
clone size: .
V gene: TRBV18
CDR3 DNA: TGTGCCAGCTCACAATCCGGGACGGCGAACACCGGGGAGCTGTTTTTT
CDR3 protein: CASSQSGTANTGELFF